This T cell receptor beta chain was found in a study of blood T cell repertoires in COVID-19. Study at large: Samples of COVID-19 (acute and convalescent) were obtained from the United States, Italy and Spain.

This clone has a handful of counts. Participants reported their clinical history, and cohort assignment relied on those reports. The germline V gene encodes CDR1 LGHDT and CDR2 YNNKEL (reference sequence). The CDR3 runs to 17 residues. V lost 3 bases to trimming and J lost 6 bases; unmatched junction nucleotides: 7. In the authors' methods: Estimates of nucleated cell counts were drawn from the amplification of reference gene primers. Only in-frame clones appear in the TCRdb table, and some are missing; sequencing was by immunoSEQ multiplex PCR. The V and J calls and clone size are taken from that table; D and trimming were inferred from the DNA. Found here are about 280,000 clones, 85% of them singletons; the top ten hold about 2.5%.

The sequence was collected from a woman in her 50s who had recovered from COVID-19. The material sequenced was PBMCs or T cells enriched from blood (not recorded which). The chain joins TRBV3-1 (or the pseudogene TRBV3-2) to TRBJ2-1; 14 nucleotides line up with TRBD2. The CDR3 coding sequence is TGTGCCAGCAGCCATACGACTAGCGGGAGGGCAGGCAATGAGCAGTTCTTC. Protein sequence: CASSHTTSGRAGNEQFF.